This TCR beta chain emerged from a study of CD8 T cells in ankylosing spondylitis. Study results and caveats: Reportedly, matched ankylosing spondylitis synovial fluid was significantly enriched for disease-linked clones. The study identified a TCR beta motif of roughly eight highly homologous variants that appeared characteristic of ankylosing spondylitis blood.

The sample holds a few counts of this clonotype. As yet, its antigen is unknown. Construction of TCR beta libraries was performed using quantitative 5'-RACE with molecular barcodes. TCRdb reprocessed the 5' RACE reads with MiXCR, giving one entry per CDR3 protein. The sample carries approximately 140,000 distinct CDR3 sequences, more than 15% recorded once. Trimming shortened V by 2 bases and J by 1 base, and 9 bases separated the two germline ends. There are 13 residues in the CDR3. Germline CDR1 is SQVTM and CDR2 is ANQGSEA. The gene calls are TRBV29-1 and TRBJ2-7; possibly TRBD2 for D (5 bases). This TCR came from a male donor with ankylosing spondylitis. The source material was blood, either unsorted or a sorted T cell fraction (not recorded which). The CDR3 DNA reads TGCAGCGTTGAATCGGGGATATCCTACGAGCAGTACTTC. This translates into CSVESGISYEQYF.